This TCR beta chain was recorded in a study of OX40 agonist ivuxolimab in advanced cancers. With respect to the entire study: Ivuxolimab, which targeted the costimulatory receptor OX40 (CD134), was an agonistic, fully human IgG2 monoclonal antibody. Intravenous ivuxolimab was administered to patients every 2 weeks at six dose levels: 0.01, 0.1, 0.3, 1.5, 3 and 10 mg/kg. Among the approximately 50 dose-escalation patients, some 20 had hepatocellular carcinoma, 15 or so melanoma, 9 renal cell carcinoma and 9 head and neck cancer. In the dose-escalation cohort, roughly 80% of patients were male, and the mean age was approximately 60 years, with a range of roughly 23 to 85. Prior anti-PD-1, anti-PD-L1 or anti-CTLA-4 therapy was permitted, and less than 45% of dose-escalation patients had received checkpoint inhibitors. Three dose-escalation patients achieved partial responses, one with hepatocellular carcinoma and two with cutaneous melanoma. Peripheral TCRbeta sequencing aimed to test whether ivuxolimab altered TCR sequence diversity and caused clonal T-cell expansion. The paper reports the monotherapy dose-escalation portion (N of about 50 patients) of the phase I ivuxolimab trial.

The study at large found these results: Antigen specificity was not determined for the clonally expanded peripheral T cells. After ivuxolimab, expanded clones were on average more numerous among CD8+ T cells than among CD4+ T cells. Clonal expansion of both CD4+ and CD8+ blood T cells was observed from baseline to week 6 at doses 0.1 to 3.0 mg/kg. Low levels of normalized T-cell clonal expansion were also shown by some nonresponding patients. In partial responders in the 0.1-3.0 mg/kg groups, normalized peripheral clonal expansion was found to be among the lowest, especially among CD8+ T cells.

Patients with a history of autoimmune disease or receiving systemic immunosuppression were excluded from the trial. In every dose cohort, peripheral blood was drawn for TCR sequencing at baseline, cycle 4 day 1, and cycle 7 day 1. The samples were taken from a phase I, first-in-human, multicenter, open-label dose-escalation trial of ivuxolimab. Adults with locally advanced or metastatic melanoma, renal cell, hepatocellular, or head and neck squamous cell carcinoma were enrolled in the trial. Before TCR sequencing, CD4+ T cells and CD8+ T cells were sorted from peripheral blood as separate populations. The germline V end is reduced by 1 base and the J end by 8 bases; junction bases left unmatched: 4. CDR1 and CDR2 (SGHDN, FVKESK) derive from the germline V gene. The CDR3, cysteine through phenylalanine, is 14 amino acids long. CDR3 DNA is the only sequence kept; it has 42 bases, read in frame from the first base.

Genomic DNA was isolated from the sorted cells so that the TCRbeta CDR3 region could be sequenced. The immunoSEQ Assay was used to sequence the TCRbeta CDR3 regions. TCRdb provides this immuneACCESS table in a form limited to in-frame rearrangements. Some clones are lacking; in checked studies, under half of them reflect an unresolved V gene, and why the rest are absent is not known. The sample records about 15,000 clones, roughly 89% of which are singletons. Roughly 25% of the sample is taken by the ten largest. Remarks on this clone: Its antigen remains undetermined. Base qualities are not provided; no much larger clone lies one nucleotide away.

The sequencing here drew on CD4+ or CD8+ T cells sorted from blood, taken in a trial of the OX40 agonist ivuxolimab. The sequence links TRBV14 to TRBJ2-1; 8 nucleotides in the junction match TRBD2. The receptor comes from an adult with an advanced solid tumor such as melanoma, head and neck, liver or kidney cancer. The DNA is as follows: TGTGCCAGCAGCCAAGCGGGAGGGCACCATGAGCAGTTCTTC. It codes for CASSQAGGHHEQFF. The CDR3, completed at both ends by the reference TRBV14 and TRBJ2-1 genes, gives the full variable domain EAGVTQFPSHSVIEKGQTVTLRCDPISGHDNLYWYRRVMGKEIKFLLHFVKESKQDESGMPNNRFLAERTGGTYSTLKVQPAELEDSGVYFCASSQAGGHHEQFFGPGTRLTVL.